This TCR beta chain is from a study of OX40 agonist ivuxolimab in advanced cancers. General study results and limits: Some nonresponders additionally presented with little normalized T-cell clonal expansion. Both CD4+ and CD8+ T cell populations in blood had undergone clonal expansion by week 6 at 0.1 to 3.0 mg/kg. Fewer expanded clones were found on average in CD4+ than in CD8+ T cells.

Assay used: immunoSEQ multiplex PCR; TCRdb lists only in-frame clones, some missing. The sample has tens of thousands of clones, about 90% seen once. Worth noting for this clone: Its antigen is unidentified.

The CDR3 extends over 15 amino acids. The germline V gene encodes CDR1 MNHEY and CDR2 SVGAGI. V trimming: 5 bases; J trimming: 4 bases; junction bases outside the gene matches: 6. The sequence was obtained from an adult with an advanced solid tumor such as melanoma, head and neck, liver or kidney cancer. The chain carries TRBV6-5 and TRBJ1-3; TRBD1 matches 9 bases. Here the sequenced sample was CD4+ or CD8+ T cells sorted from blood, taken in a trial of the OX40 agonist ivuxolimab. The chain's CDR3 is CASSLSGQGGNTIYF. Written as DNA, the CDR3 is TGTGCCAGCAGTCTATCGGGACAGGGAGGAAACACCATATATTTT.